This T cell receptor (beta chain) was observed in a study of T-cell memory formation after mild COVID-19. Whole-study context: The study found TCR clusters largely donor specific.

Overall study findings and caveats: Later expanders leaned CD4+, whereas clones that contracted between day 15 and 85 were balanced CD4/CD8. There were some responding clones in pre-infection memory, which suggested that cross-reactive memory had joined. Still unconfirmed is whether the second-wave clones peaking on day 37 recognized SARS-CoV-2.

Each CDR3 protein gets one entry after TCRdb re-called the 5' RACE reads with MiXCR. The data hold more than 120,000 distinct CDR3 sequences, with about 5.5% observed a single time. Details on this clonotype: Its antigen is unidentified.

The germline gives CDR1 KGHDR, CDR2 SFDVKD. This CDR3 has 16 residues. V lost 5 bases and J lost 5; bases outside the gene matches: 11. This clonotype originated in an adult woman who had mild COVID-19 (a few samples of this study predate the infection). Cell type and time point are not known. Sample: PBMCs or a T cell subset sorted from them (not recorded which). The rearrangement links TRBV24-1 to TRBJ2-1, with 7 bases that match TRBD2. The CDR3 sequence is CATSGSTGTTDNEQFF. The CDR3 DNA is TGTGCCACCAGTGGTTCAACCGGGACTACCGACAATGAGCAGTTCTTC.